The rows below give T cell receptor beta chains drawn from one sample of a study of T cell responses to AZD1222 COVID-19 vaccine. Sequenced by immunoSEQ multiplex PCR; TCRdb stores in-frame clones only, minus some. Seen here are 130,000 to 150,000 clones, roughly 88% observed once, and the top ten hold over 12%. Sequenced here: peripheral blood, sampled on day 0 of AZD1222 vaccination. These receptors were collected from an adult in good health. Both conserved end residues are part of each CDR3. A D gene is named only where the DNA matches it firmly. Expanded clones are given a class, and other clones once, few, many or no size at all.

v_call	j_call	d_call	clone_size	cdr3_nt	cdr3_aa
TRBV13	TRBJ1-6	.	.	TGTGCCAGCACCCTGGGAGTTAGTAATTCACCCCTCCACTTT	CASTLGVSNSPLHF
TRBV5-1	TRBJ2-3	TRBD2	few	TGCGCCAGCAGCTTGGCGGCGGGGGGCACAGATACGCAGTATTTT	CASSLAAGGTDTQYF
TRBV29-1	TRBJ1-4	TRBD1	.	TGCAGCGTGTCGGGACAGGACTATGAAAAACTGTTTTTT	CSVSGQDYEKLFF
TRBV7-9	TRBJ1-2	.	.	TGTGCCAGCAGCTTAGCGGCCGGGGGCTACACCTTC	CASSLAAGGYTF
TRBV2	TRBJ2-3	.	.	TGTGCCAGTAGTCCCCATACAGATACGCAGTATTTT	CASSPHTDTQYF
TRBV7-9	TRBJ1-4	.	.	TGTGCCAGCAGCTTAGTGGGCGTCAAGGGTAATGAAAAACTGTTTTTT	CASSLVGVKGNEKLFF
TRBV9	TRBJ1-4	TRBD1	few	TGTGCCAGCAGCCCCGTGGGGGACAGCCTGTATGAAAAACTGTTTTTT	CASSPVGDSLYEKLFF
TRBV30	TRBJ2-7	.	.	TGTGCCTGGAGTGGGGGAATAGGGTACGAGCAGTACTTC	CAWSGGIGYEQYF
TRBV19	TRBJ2-1	.	.	TGTGCCAGTATGGAGGGGTACAATGAGCAGTTCTTC	CASMEGYNEQFF
TRBV28	TRBJ1-1	TRBD1	.	TGTGCCAGCAGCTCGACAGGGAGCACTGAAGCTTTCTTT	CASSSTGSTEAFF
TRBV5-4	TRBJ1-2	.	.	TGTGCCAGCAGCTTAATCTCTGCTGGGCCATTTGGCGGCTACACCTTC	CASSLISAGPFGGYTF
TRBV7-9	TRBJ1-5	.	.	TGTGCCAGCAGTAGATCCGGGACGGGGGGGAATCAGCCCCAGCATTTT	CASSRSGTGGNQPQHF
TRBV5-1	TRBJ1-2	.	.	TGCGCCAGCAGGCCCCCGGGACCGTTCTATGGCTACACCTTC	CASRPPGPFYGYTF